This T cell receptor beta chain was found in a study of blood T cell repertoires in COVID-19. Whole-study context: T cells, B-cell-depleted T cells, or PBMCs supplied cDNA or gDNA.

CDR1 is SNHLY and CDR2 is FYNNEI in the germline V gene. The trim removed 3 bases at V and 5 bases at J, leaving 4 bases unmatched. The CDR3 length is 15 residues. The count of this clone is one. Assay: immunoSEQ multiplex PCR; the TCRdb copy retains only in-frame clones and omits some. The sample includes around 170,000 clones, 84% seen only once; the top ten take less than 15%. Sample: PBMCs or T cells enriched from blood (not recorded which). The chain uses TRBV2 and TRBJ1-6; 7 bases agree with TRBD1. The receptor comes from a man in his fifties who had recovered from COVID-19. The CDR3 protein is CASSDRGVDNSPLHF. The CDR3, as DNA: TGTGCCAGCAGTGACAGGGGGGTGGATAATTCACCCCTCCACTTT.